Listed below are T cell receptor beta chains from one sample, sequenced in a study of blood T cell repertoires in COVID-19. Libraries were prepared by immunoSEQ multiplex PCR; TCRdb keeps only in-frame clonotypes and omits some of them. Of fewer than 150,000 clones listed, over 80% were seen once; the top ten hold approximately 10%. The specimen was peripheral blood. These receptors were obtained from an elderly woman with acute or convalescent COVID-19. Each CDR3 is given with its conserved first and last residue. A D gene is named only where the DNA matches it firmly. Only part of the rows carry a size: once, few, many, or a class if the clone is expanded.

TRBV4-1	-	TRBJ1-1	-	CASSQGRARNTEAFF	TGCGCCAGCAGCCAAGGGAGGGCTAGAAACACTGAAGCTTTCTTT
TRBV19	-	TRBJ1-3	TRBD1	CASSAPTGAGNTIYF	TGTGCCAGTAGTGCCCCGACAGGGGCGGGAAACACCATATATTTT
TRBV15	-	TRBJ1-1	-	CATSRDRGWAEAFF	TGTGCCACCAGCAGAGATCGGGGGTGGGCCGAAGCTTTCTTT
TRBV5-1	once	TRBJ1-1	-	CASSLKKGDTEAFF	TGCGCCAGCAGCTTGAAAAAGGGGGACACTGAAGCTTTCTTT
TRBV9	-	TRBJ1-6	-	CASSVQDRQTNSPLHF	TGTGCCAGCAGCGTACAAGATAGACAGACTAATTCACCCCTCCACTTT
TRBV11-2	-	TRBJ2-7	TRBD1	CASRDRGSAYEQYF	TGTGCCAGCAGGGACAGGGGGTCTGCCTACGAGCAGTACTTC
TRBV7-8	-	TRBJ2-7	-	CASSLGSAYEQYF	TGTGCCAGCAGCTTAGGCTCAGCCTACGAGCAGTACTTC
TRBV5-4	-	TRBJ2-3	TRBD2	CASSLGLAGLSTDTQYF	TGTGCCAGCAGCCTGGGACTAGCGGGCCTCAGCACAGATACGCAGTATTTT
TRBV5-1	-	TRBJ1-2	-	CASSPLGGAGYTF	TGCGCCAGCTCCCCACTGGGGGGAGCGGGCTACACCTTC
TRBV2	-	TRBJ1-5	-	CASSEAGLYQPQHF	TGTGCCAGCAGTGAGGCGGGGCTGTATCAGCCCCAGCATTTT
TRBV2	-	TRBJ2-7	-	CASSVSGYEQYF	TGTGCCAGCAGTGTCTCAGGGTACGAGCAGTACTTC
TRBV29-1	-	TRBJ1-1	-	CSVQTRDTEAFF	TGCAGCGTGCAAACTCGGGACACTGAAGCTTTCTTT
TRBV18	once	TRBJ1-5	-	CASSPNRESQPQHF	TGTGCCAGCTCACCAAACAGGGAAAGTCAGCCCCAGCATTTT
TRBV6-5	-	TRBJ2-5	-	CASSYGPTEETQYF	TGTGCCAGCAGTTACGGTCCGACAGAAGAGACCCAGTACTTC
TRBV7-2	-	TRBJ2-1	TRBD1	CASSLGQGGGEQFF	TGTGCCAGCAGCTTGGGACAGGGGGGAGGGGAGCAGTTCTTC
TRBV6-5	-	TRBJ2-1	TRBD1	CARIRQGPSYNEQFF	TGTGCCAGAATCCGACAGGGTCCCTCCTACAATGAGCAGTTCTTC
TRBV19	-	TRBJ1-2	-	CASSITGTNGYTF	TGTGCCAGTAGTATCACCGGGACAAATGGCTACACCTTC
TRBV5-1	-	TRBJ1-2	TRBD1	CASSLDGQGYGYTF	TGCGCCAGCAGCTTGGATGGACAGGGCTATGGCTACACCTTC
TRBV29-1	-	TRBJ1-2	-	CSVEEGRDHGYTF	TGCAGCGTTGAAGAAGGGAGGGATCATGGCTACACCTTC
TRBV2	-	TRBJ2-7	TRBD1	CASSGQGYEQYF	TGTGCCAGCAGTGGACAGGGTTACGAGCAGTACTTC
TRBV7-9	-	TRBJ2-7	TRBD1	CASSRRDSEYEQYF	TGTGCCAGCAGTCGACGGGACAGCGAGTACGAGCAGTACTTC
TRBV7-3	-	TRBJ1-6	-	CASSLSVGTRSPLHF	TGTGCCAGCAGCTTAAGTGTTGGGACTCGATCACCCCTCCACTTT
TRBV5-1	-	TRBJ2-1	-	CASSLVGNSYNEQFF	TGCGCCAGCAGCTTGGTCGGGAATTCCTACAATGAGCAGTTCTTC
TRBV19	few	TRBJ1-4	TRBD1	CASRRQGASEKLFF	TGTGCCAGTAGGAGACAGGGGGCAAGTGAAAAACTGTTTTTT